This T cell receptor (beta chain) was retrieved from a study of blood T cells in healthy people across ages. In its sample, this clonotype was seen a few times. The authors ran a second PCR of roughly 6 to 12 cycles using a sample-barcoded 5' primer and a J-beta primer mix. TCRdb re-called the 5' RACE reads through MiXCR, storing one row per CDR3 protein. The sample has 270,000 or so distinct CDR3 sequences, roughly 26% seen once; the top ten hold approximately 30%. V lost 4 bases, J lost 6 bases, and 9 bases stayed unmatched. CDR3 length: 16 residues. CDR1 MGHRA and CDR2 YSYEKL come from the germline V gene.

This receptor was obtained from a woman aged 70-85 years in good health. This rearrangement joins TRBV4-1 to TRBJ2-7; 13 bases align to TRBD2. Material for sequencing was blood. CDR3 region: CASSLLIGTSGIEQYF. DNA of the CDR3: TGCGCCAGCAGCCTTCTGATCGGGACTAGCGGGATCGAGCAGTACTTC.